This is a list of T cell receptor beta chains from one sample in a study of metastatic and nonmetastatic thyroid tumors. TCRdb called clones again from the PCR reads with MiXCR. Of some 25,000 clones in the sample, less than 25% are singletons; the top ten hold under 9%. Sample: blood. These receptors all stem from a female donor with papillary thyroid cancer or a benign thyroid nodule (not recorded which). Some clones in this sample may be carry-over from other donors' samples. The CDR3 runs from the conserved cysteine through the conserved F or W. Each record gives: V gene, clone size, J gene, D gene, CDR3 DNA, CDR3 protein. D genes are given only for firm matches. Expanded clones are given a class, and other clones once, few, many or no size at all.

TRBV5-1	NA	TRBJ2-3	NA	TGCGCCAGCAGCTTGACGACAGGGACTCGTCCGGATACGCAGTATTTT	CASSLTTGTRPDTQYF
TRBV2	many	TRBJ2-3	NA	TGTGCCAGCAATCGGGGAGACATTAGCACAGATACGCAGTATTTT	CASNRGDISTDTQYF
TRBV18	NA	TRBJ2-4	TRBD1	TGTGCCAGCTCAGAACAGGGTGGCCAGGGGGCGAACATTCAGTACTTC	CASSEQGGQGANIQYF
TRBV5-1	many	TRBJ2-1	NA	TGCGCCAGCAGCTCCTCCCTTGGGGACGGGTACAATGAGCAGTTCTTC	CASSSSLGDGYNEQFF
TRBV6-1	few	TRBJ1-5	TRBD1	TGTGCCAGCAGTGAAATGGGACAGGGAAATCAGCCCCAGCATTTT	CASSEMGQGNQPQHF
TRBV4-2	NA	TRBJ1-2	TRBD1	TGTGTCATCAGCCAAGATACGGGCGGACAGGGGGCCAGCTACACCTTC	CVISQDTGGQGASYTF
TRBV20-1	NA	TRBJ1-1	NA	TGCAGTGCACCGACCGGGCCCCAAATTGAAGCTCTCTTT	CSAPTGPQIEALF
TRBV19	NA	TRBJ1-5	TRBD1	TGTGCCAGTAGTTCAAGACAGGGGCCGATGTATCAGCCCCAGCATTTT	CASSSRQGPMYQPQHF
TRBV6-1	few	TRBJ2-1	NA	TGTGCCAGCAGTGAATCGGGTGGTCTGGGCAATGAGCAGTTCTTC	CASSESGGLGNEQFF
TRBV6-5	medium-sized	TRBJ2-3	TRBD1	TGTGCCAGCAGTTACGCTACCGGGACAGGGTCAGATACGCAGTATTTT	CASSYATGTGSDTQYF
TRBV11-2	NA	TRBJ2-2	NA	TGTGCCAGCACCCGCTCCTGGACAAAAAAAACCGGGGAGCTGTTTTTT	CASTRSWTKKTGELFF
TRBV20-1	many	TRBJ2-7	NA	TGCAGTGCTGAGAGGACTCTCGACCCCTACGAGCAGTACTTC	CSAERTLDPYEQYF
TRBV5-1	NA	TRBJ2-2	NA	TGCGCCAGCATCTTGGCCGGGAACACCCGGGAGCTGTTTTTT	CASILAGNTRELFF
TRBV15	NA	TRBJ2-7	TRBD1	TGTGCCACCAGCACGGACAGGGTCGAACTTCAGGAGCAGTACTTC	CATSTDRVELQEQYF
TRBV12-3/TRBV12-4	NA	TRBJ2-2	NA	TGTGCCAGCAGTTTTTCCCGGGGAAGGATCTCCGGGGAGCTGTTCTTT	CASSFSRGRISGELFF
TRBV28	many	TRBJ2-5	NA	TGTGCCAGCAGTCTGTACCTGACGGCCAATAGTGGGGAGACCCAGTACTTC	CASSLYLTANSGETQYF